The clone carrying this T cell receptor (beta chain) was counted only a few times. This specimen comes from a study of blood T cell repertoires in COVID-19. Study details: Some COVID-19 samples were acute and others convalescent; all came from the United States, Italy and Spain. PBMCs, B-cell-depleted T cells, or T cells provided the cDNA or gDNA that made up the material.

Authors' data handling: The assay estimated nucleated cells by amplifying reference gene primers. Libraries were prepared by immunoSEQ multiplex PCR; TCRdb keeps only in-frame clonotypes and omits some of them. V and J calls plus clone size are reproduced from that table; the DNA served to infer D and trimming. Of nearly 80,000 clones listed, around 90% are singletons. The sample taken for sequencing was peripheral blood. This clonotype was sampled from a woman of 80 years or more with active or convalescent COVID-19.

As DNA, the CDR3 is TGTGCCAGCAGCTTAGCTCCGAACAGGGGGCGAGTTCGCAATCAGCCCCAGCATTTT. It codes for CASSLAPNRGRVRNQPQHF. The chain has TRBV7-2 and TRBJ1-5; 9 nucleotides agree with TRBD1. V was pared by 0 bases and J by 2 bases, with 11 bases of the junction left unmatched. The CDR3 covers 19 residues. From germline, CDR1 is SGHTA and CDR2 FQGNSA. Combining the CDR3 with reference TRBV7-2 and TRBJ1-5 gives the whole variable domain GAGVSQSPSNKVTEKGKDVELRCDPISGHTALYWYRQSLGQGLEFLIYFQGNSAPDKSGLPSDRFSAERTGGSVSTLTIQRTQQEDSAVYLCASSLAPNRGRVRNQPQHFGDGTRLSIL.